These 4 T cell receptor beta chains were all obtained from the same sample, sequenced in a study of blood T cell repertoires in COVID-19. TCRdb's table, derived via immunoSEQ multiplex PCR, lists solely in-frame clones and lacks some. The data contain about 190,000 clones, approximately 91% of them seen just once; the ten biggest clones take up approximately 5.6%. The sequencing input was peripheral blood. These TCRs come from a woman between 40 and 50 years old who had recovered from COVID-19.

This clone came up many times. This rearrangement joins TRBV5-4 to TRBJ2-1; the match to TRBD2 covers 7 bases. The junction had 4 bases not matched to a gene; V was cut back by 1 base and J by 3 bases. Per germline, CDR1 SGHNT and CDR2 YYREEE (reference sequence). This CDR3 is 15 amino acids long. The CDR3 DNA sequence: TGTGCCAGCAGCTTGTTGCGGGAGAGCTACAATGAGCAGTTCTTC. Encoded protein: CASSLLRESYNEQFF.

A few counts support this clone. J is TRBJ2-7 and V is TRBV2, with a weak D call TRBD1 (6 bases). V was cut by 2 bases and J by 9 bases, with 11 bases left in between. Looked up from germline, CDR1 is SNHLY and CDR2 is FYNNEI. The CDR3 is made up of 12 amino acids. CDR3 DNA: TGTGCCAGCAGTGAAACGACAGGTACGCAGTACTTC. Its protein is CASSETTGTQYF.

V and J are TRBV7-9 and TRBJ2-7; TRBD1 agrees at 11 bases. The germline CDR1 and CDR2 sequences are SEHNR and FQNEAQ (reference sequence). V trimming: 6 bases; J trimming: 7 bases; junction bases outside the gene matches: 11. This CDR3 is 15 amino acids long. CDR3 in DNA: TGTGCCAGCAGGACCGACGGACAGGGGGCAGGGGAGCAGTACTTC. Its translation: CASRTDGQGAGEQYF.

The chain employs TRBV7-9 and TRBJ2-1; no reliable D call. V lost 5 bases to trimming and J lost 4 bases, with 12 bases between them. This CDR3 spans 14 amino acids. Germline lookup yields CDR1 SEHNR and CDR2 FQNEAQ (reference sequence). This CDR3 reads CASSPSLPYNEQFF. CDR3 in DNA: TGTGCCAGCAGCCCGAGCCTCCCATACAATGAGCAGTTCTTC.